This T cell receptor (beta chain) stems from a study of cytomegalovirus exposure and HLA in healthy donors. Study-wide findings and caveats: Information on immune exposure was restricted to one variable (CMV serostatus). TRBV6-2, TRBV6-3 and some other V segments were unresolvable in 87-base-pair reads. Some 150 TCR beta chains were listed as cytomegalovirus-associated. Later analysis found that TCR beta chains associated with HLA were more clonally expanded than other, equally common chains.

Turning to this clone: Antigen unknown.

PCR amplification relied on 60 Vbeta primers (plus 13 Jbeta primers). The repertoire was sequenced with immunoSEQ multiplex PCR; TCRdb's copy has only in-frame clones and lacks some. The sample consists of 200,000 to 250,000 clones, about three quarters of them appearing once. Germline-derived CDR1 and CDR2 are ENHRY and SYGVKD. The CDR3 has 13 residues. V lost 11 bases, J lost 6 bases, and 8 bases stayed unmatched. The TCR originated in a man younger than 35 in good health and CMV-seronegative. Material: PBMCs. The chain uses TRBV10-3 and TRBJ2-1; 9 nucleotides line up with TRBD1. The DNA for the CDR3 is TGTGCCTCGACAGGGGGATCCCGCAATGAGCAGTTCTTC. Its translation is CASTGGSRNEQFF.